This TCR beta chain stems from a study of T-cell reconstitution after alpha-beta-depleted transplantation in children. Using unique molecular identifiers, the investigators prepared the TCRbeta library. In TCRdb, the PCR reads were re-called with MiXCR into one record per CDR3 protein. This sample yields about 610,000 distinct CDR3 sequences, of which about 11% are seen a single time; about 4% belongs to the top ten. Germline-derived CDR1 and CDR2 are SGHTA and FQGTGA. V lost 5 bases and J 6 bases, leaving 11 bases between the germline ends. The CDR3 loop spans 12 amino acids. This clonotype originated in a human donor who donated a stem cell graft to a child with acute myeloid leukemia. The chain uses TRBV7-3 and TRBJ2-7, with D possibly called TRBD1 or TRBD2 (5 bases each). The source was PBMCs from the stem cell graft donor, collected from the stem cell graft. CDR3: CASSPGTGEQYF. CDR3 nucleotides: TGTGCCAGCAGCCCCGGGACGGGCGAGCAGTACTTC.